A selection of T cell receptor beta chains follows, all from one sample in a study of cytomegalovirus exposure and HLA in healthy donors. Data came from immunoSEQ multiplex PCR; TCRdb stores just in-frame clones and leaves some out. The data hold 60,000 to 70,000 clones, with about three quarters observed a single time. Sequenced input: PBMCs. The receptors originated from a man over 45 in good health and CMV-seropositive. CDR3s include the opening cysteine and the closing phenylalanine or tryptophan. D genes are given only for firm matches. Size tells how often a clone was seen (once, few, many) or the class of an expanded clone, and some rows leave it out.

TRBJ1-4 TRBD1 few TRBV30 CAWSADRGFANEKLFF TGTGCCTGGAGTGCGGACAGGGGTTTTGCTAATGAAAAACTGTTTTTT
TRBJ1-2 TRBD1 - TRBV7-3 CASSLSGGSSGYTF TGTGCCAGCAGCTTATCAGGGGGTTCCTCTGGCTACACCTTC
TRBJ1-1 TRBD1 - TRBV5-1 CASSLNDRVNTEAFF TGCGCCAGCAGCTTAAATGACAGGGTGAACACTGAAGCTTTCTTT
TRBJ1-4 - - TRBV14 CASSPTRGANEKLFF TGTGCCAGCAGCCCGACCCGGGGAGCTAATGAAAAACTGTTTTTT
TRBJ2-7 TRBD1 - TRBV7-6 CASSSAGGQGSHEQYF TGTGCCAGCAGTTCAGCCGGCGGACAGGGGTCCCACGAGCAGTACTTC
TRBJ1-3 - - TRBV30 CAWSLEPQGSGNTIYF TGTGCCTGGAGTCTAGAACCGCAGGGATCTGGAAACACCATATATTTT
TRBJ2-1 TRBD2 few TRBV6-1 CASSESSGGAHEQFF TGTGCCAGCAGTGAATCTAGCGGGGGGGCCCATGAGCAGTTCTTC
TRBJ2-7 - once TRBV28 CASTPGGAHGEQYF TGTGCCAGCACCCCTGGAGGGGCGCACGGCGAGCAGTACTTC
TRBJ1-4 TRBD1 few TRBV9 CASSVDNRGEKLFF TGTGCCAGCAGCGTAGACAACAGGGGAGAAAAACTGTTTTTT
TRBJ2-7 - - TRBV5-4 CASSLASLASYEQYF TGTGCCAGCAGCTTGGCGTCGCTAGCTTCCTACGAGCAGTACTTC
TRBJ2-7 - - TRBV13 CASSLISGEQYF TGTGCCAGCAGCTTAATTTCGGGGGAGCAGTACTTC
TRBJ2-3 TRBD1 few TRBV10-3 CAISDRGRVEDTQYF TGTGCCATCAGCGACAGGGGGCGAGTGGAAGATACGCAGTATTTT
TRBJ1-1 - once TRBV18 CASSREQTGLNTEAFF TGTGCCAGCTCACGGGAGCAGACAGGTTTGAACACTGAAGCTTTCTTT
TRBJ1-1 - - TRBV30 CAWSVGGKRNTEAFF TGTGCCTGGAGTGTAGGAGGAAAGCGGAACACTGAAGCTTTCTTT
TRBJ1-5 - - TRBV19 CASNGGGGQNQPQHF TGTGCCAGTAACGGGGGGGGAGGACAGAATCAGCCCCAGCATTTT
TRBJ2-7 TRBD2 few TRBV27 CASSARLAGSYEQYF TGTGCCAGCAGTGCCAGACTAGCGGGGAGCTACGAGCAGTACTTC
TRBJ2-7 TRBD1 - TRBV4-3 CASSRDRGSYEQYF TGCGCCAGCAGTCGGGACAGAGGCTCCTACGAGCAGTACTTC
TRBJ1-5 TRBD1 - TRBV15 CATRTDRGSNQPQHF TGTGCCACCAGAACAGACAGGGGTAGCAATCAGCCCCAGCATTTT
TRBJ2-1 - few TRBV5-4 CASSRSQTSYNEQFF TGTGCCAGCAGCCGTAGTCAAACTTCCTACAATGAGCAGTTCTTC
TRBJ2-3 TRBD2 - TRBV9 CASSVGPAGGTDTQYF TGTGCCAGCAGCGTAGGCCCAGCGGGAGGCACAGATACGCAGTATTTT
TRBJ2-5 - - TRBV5-4 CASSPGQGRETQYF TGTGCCAGCAGCCCTGGCCAGGGGAGAGAGACCCAGTACTTC
TRBJ1-4 - few TRBV13 CASSVFGGNNEKLFF TGTGCCAGCAGCGTATTCGGGGGAAATAATGAAAAACTGTTTTTT
TRBJ2-3 - - TRBV11-2 CASSLDYPGSTDTQYF TGTGCCAGCAGCTTAGATTACCCGGGGAGCACAGATACGCAGTATTTT
TRBJ1-5 - few TRBV7-6 CASSLAVRDSNQPQHF TGTGCCAGCAGCTTAGCTGTCAGGGATAGCAATCAGCCCCAGCATTTT
TRBJ2-1 - - TRBV5-1 CASRAPSNEQFF TGCGCCAGCCGTGCCCCCAGCAATGAGCAGTTCTTC
TRBJ2-7 - - TRBV29-1 CSVLGRTYEQYF TGCAGCGTGCTGGGCAGAACCTACGAGCAGTACTTC
TRBJ1-6 - - TRBV30 CAWRPPGGVNSPLHF TGTGCCTGGAGACCCCCCGGGGGAGTGAATTCACCCCTCCACTTT
TRBJ2-3 TRBD1 - TRBV11-3 CASSSLGQGLTDTQYF TGTGCCAGCAGCTCTTTGGGACAGGGGCTTACAGATACGCAGTATTTT
TRBJ2-4 TRBD2 - TRBV29-1 CSVWGRASGSRDIQYF TGCAGCGTTTGGGGGCGGGCTAGCGGGAGTCGGGACATTCAGTACTTC
TRBJ2-3 - - TRBV5-6 CASSLGRRDTQYF TGTGCCAGCAGCTTGGGACGGAGGGATACGCAGTATTTT
TRBJ2-7 - - TRBV9 CASSVAVGGYEQYF TGTGCCAGCAGCGTAGCTGTCGGGGGCTACGAGCAGTACTTC
TRBJ2-7 TRBD1 few TRBV30 CAWSWDRVSKLSYEQYF TGTGCCTGGAGTTGGGACAGGGTTTCCAAACTCTCCTACGAGCAGTACTTC
TRBJ2-7 - few TRBV10-2 CASSESRGLSYEQYF TGCGCCAGCAGTGAGTCGCGCGGCCTCTCCTACGAGCAGTACTTC
TRBJ1-5 - few TRBV4-1 CASSQRTKGNQPQHF TGCGCCAGCAGCCAACGGACTAAAGGGAATCAGCCCCAGCATTTT
TRBJ2-7 - few TRBV30 CAWSLQEPSEQYF TGTGCCTGGAGTCTACAGGAACCCAGCGAGCAGTACTTC
TRBJ1-1 TRBD1 - TRBV18 CASSPTGGENTEAFF TGTGCCAGCTCACCAACAGGGGGCGAGAACACTGAAGCTTTCTTT
TRBJ2-3 - - TRBV7-9 CASSPPGRPDTQYF TGTGCCAGCAGCCCCCCTGGCCGCCCAGATACGCAGTATTTT
TRBJ1-1 - - TRBV20-1 CSARESEAFF TGCAGTGCCAGGGAAAGTGAAGCTTTCTTT
TRBJ1-1 - - TRBV10-1 CASSESTGNTEAFF TGCGCCAGCAGTGAGTCGACAGGGAACACTGAAGCTTTCTTT
TRBJ2-2 - few TRBV7-8 CASSLVLGGELFF TGTGCCAGCAGCTTAGTACTCGGCGGGGAGCTGTTTTTT
TRBJ2-5 - - TRBV5-1 CASSLEGVETQYF TGCGCCAGCAGCTTGGAAGGGGTAGAGACCCAGTACTTC
TRBJ2-3 TRBD2 - TRBV5-1 CASSLGGLADRTDTQYF TGCGCCAGCAGCTTGGGGGGACTAGCGGACCGCACAGATACGCAGTATTTT
TRBJ1-4 TRBD1 - TRBV2 CASRSKTGAVSEKLFF TGTGCCAGCAGGTCAAAGACAGGGGCTGTGAGTGAAAAACTGTTTTTT
TRBJ1-1 TRBD1 - TRBV5-6 CASSPTGGRTEAFF TGTGCCAGCAGCCCAACAGGGGGCCGAACTGAAGCTTTCTTT
TRBJ2-3 TRBD2 - TRBV13 CASSTRGTSGSPLSTDTQYF TGTGCCAGCAGCACCCGGGGGACTAGCGGGAGCCCTCTCAGCACAGATACGCAGTATTTT
TRBJ2-5 TRBD2 - TRBV15 CATSRRAGNGGAETQYF TGTGCCACCAGCAGAAGAGCGGGTAACGGGGGGGCGGAGACCCAGTACTTC
TRBJ2-2 - - TRBV15 CATSRVMGTTNTGELFF TGTGCCACCAGCAGAGTAATGGGGACAACGAACACCGGGGAGCTGTTTTTT
TRBJ2-3 - - TRBV20-1 CSARAEVSQYF TGCAGTGCTAGAGCAGAGGTTTCGCAGTATTTT